These 8 T cell receptor beta chains share one sample of origin, sequenced in a study of OX40 agonist ivuxolimab in advanced cancers. The protocol was immunoSEQ multiplex PCR, while the TCRdb copy is restricted to in-frame clones and leaves out a portion. The sample consists of about 54,000 clones, around four fifths of them appearing once. This sample comprised CD4+ or CD8+ T cells sorted from blood, obtained in a trial of the OX40 agonist ivuxolimab. All receptors derive from an adult with an advanced solid tumor such as melanoma, head and neck, liver or kidney cancer.

The chain is built from TRBV9 and TRBJ2-3, with a tentative D call TRBD2 (6 bases). The germline V gene encodes CDR1 SGDLS and CDR2 YYNGEE. The CDR3 has 16 residues. With 3 bases removed from V and 2 bases from J, the gap between germline ends came to 16 bases. CDR3 loop: CASSAREGGFTDTQYF. The CDR3 nucleotides are TGTGCCAGCAGCGCCCGCGAGGGAGGCTTCACAGATACGCAGTATTTT. The variable domain in full, completed from reference TRBV9 and TRBJ2-3, reads DSGVTQTPKHLITATGQRVTLRCSPRSGDLSVYWYQQSLDQGLQFLIQYYNGEERAKGNILERFSAQQFPDLHSELNLSSLELGDSALYFCASSAREGGFTDTQYFGPGTRLTVL.

This clone is medium-sized in the sample. The CDR3 DNA is TGCGCCAGCAGCTTGGTGGGTCTTTCTGAAGCTTTCTTT. Protein: CASSLVGLSEAFF. V is TRBV5-1 and J is TRBJ1-1; D is unresolved. This CDR3 spans 13 amino acids. CDR1 and CDR2 (germline): SGHRS, YFSETQ. Trimming pared 0 bases from V and 6 bases from J, leaving 9 bases between.

The chain combines TRBV9 with TRBJ2-3; no reliable D call. This CDR3 has 14 residues. Between the trimmed V and J ends, which lost 3 bases and 3 bases, there was a span of 11 bases. CDR1 SGDLS and CDR2 YYNGEE come from the germline V gene. The CDR3 loop is CASSASDETDTQYF. The CDR3 DNA reads TGTGCCAGCAGCGCATCTGACGAAACAGATACGCAGTATTTT.

The chain combines TRBV5-4 with TRBJ1-1; D gene uncertain. Trimming cost V 0 bases and J 4 bases, with 10 bases left between them. In germline, CDR1 is SGHNT, CDR2 YYREEE (reference sequence). The CDR3 loop spans 14 amino acids. The CDR3 spells CASSLEDRSTEAFF. CDR3 bases: TGTGCCAGCAGCTTGGAAGATCGTAGCACTGAAGCTTTCTTT. Full variable domain (outside the CDR3, taken from reference TRBV5-4 and TRBJ1-1): ETGVTQSPTHLIKTRGQQVTLRCSSQSGHNTVSWYQQALGQGPQFIFQYYREEENGRGNFPPRFSGLQFPNYSSELNVNALELDDSALYLCASSLEDRSTEAFFGQGTRLTVV.

This clone appeared once. The V gene is TRBV7-9, the J gene TRBJ2-1; TRBD1 is a possible D gene (5 bases). The germline V gene has CDR1 SEHNR and CDR2 FQNEAQ (reference sequence). The CDR3 spans 15 residues. V was trimmed by 3 bases and J by 7 bases, leaving 16 bases between them. Written as DNA, the CDR3 is TGTGCCAGCAGCTTCACCGACTGGACAAAGAATGAGCAGTTCTTC. It translates to CASSFTDWTKNEQFF.

This clone was seen a few times. The germline gene is not matched at one end of the junction; a read error may be the cause. The chain joins TRBV4-3 to TRBJ1-1; the D is unclear. This CDR3 comprises 13 residues. The germline CDR1 and CDR2 sequences are LGHNA and YSLEER. The CDR3 is CASSQDGSAQHTF. In nucleotides, the CDR3 is TGCGCCAGCAGCCAAGATGGGTCGGCACAGCATACATTT.

V and J are TRBV5-1 and TRBJ2-6; unclear D gene. The CDR3 length is 15 residues. V lost 0 bases to trimming and J lost 0 bases, with 4 bases between them. The germline gives CDR1 SGHRS, CDR2 YFSETQ. In DNA, the CDR3 is TGCGCCAGCAGCTTGGACAGCTCTGGGGCCAACGTCCTGACTTTC. The encoded protein is CASSLDSSGANVLTF.

The V call is TRBV18, the J call TRBJ2-3; possible D gene TRBD2, 7 bases. CDR3 length equals 14 residues. The V gene's germline CDR1 is KGHSH and CDR2 LQKENI. V was clipped by 4 bases and J by 3 bases, with 11 bases between them. Here the CDR3 DNA reads TGTGCCAGCTCACGGGGGGGCGAAACAGATACGCAGTATTTT. Translating gives CASSRGGETDTQYF.